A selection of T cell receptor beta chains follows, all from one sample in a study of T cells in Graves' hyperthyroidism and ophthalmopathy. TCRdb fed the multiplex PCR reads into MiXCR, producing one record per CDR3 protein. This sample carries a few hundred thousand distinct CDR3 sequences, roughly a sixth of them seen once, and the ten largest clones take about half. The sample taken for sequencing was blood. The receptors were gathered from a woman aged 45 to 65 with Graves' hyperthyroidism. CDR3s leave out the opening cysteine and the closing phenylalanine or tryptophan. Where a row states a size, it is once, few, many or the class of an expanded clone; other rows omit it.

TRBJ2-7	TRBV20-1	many	SARGSGTYEQY
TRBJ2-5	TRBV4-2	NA	ASSPPEGALETQY
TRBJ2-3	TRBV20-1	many	SATHSDTQY
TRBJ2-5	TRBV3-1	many	ASSALLEAQETQY
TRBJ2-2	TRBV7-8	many	ASSRLGLAGVGELF
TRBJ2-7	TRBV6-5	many	ASSYASGPYEQY
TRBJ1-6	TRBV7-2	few	ASSLGFFGSSYNSPLH
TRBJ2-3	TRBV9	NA	ASSVSRRGGQGADTQY
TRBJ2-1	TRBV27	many	ASSPVGTGRNEQF
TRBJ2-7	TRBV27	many	ASSLGTGGTATEQY
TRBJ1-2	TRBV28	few	ASHRGYGYT
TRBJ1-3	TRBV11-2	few	ASSLSTGRRTGNTIY
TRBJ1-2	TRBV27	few	ASSLLTGVSHGYT
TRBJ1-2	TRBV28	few	ASNRGGQYGYT
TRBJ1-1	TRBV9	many	ASSQFEGDFTEAF
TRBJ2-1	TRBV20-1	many	SAPLAGANNEQF
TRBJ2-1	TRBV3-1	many	ASSLGTSRPHSYNEQF
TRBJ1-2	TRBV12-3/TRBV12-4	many	ASSFPGTGGNYGYT
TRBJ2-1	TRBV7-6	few	ASSVNSGMRHNEQF
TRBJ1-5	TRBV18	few	ASSGGTGGYSNQPQH
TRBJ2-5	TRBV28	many	ASSLQGASETQY
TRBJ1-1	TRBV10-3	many	AISESDSGDTEAF
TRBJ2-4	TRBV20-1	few	SASGRELAKNIQY
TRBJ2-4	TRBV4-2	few	ASSQEWRREWAKNIQY
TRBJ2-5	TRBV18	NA	ASSLSLGLEETQY
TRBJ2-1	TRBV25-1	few	ASFGTSVSSYNEQF
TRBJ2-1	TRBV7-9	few	ASSPGLAGNEQF
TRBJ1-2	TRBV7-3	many	ASSPAGLGNDYGYT
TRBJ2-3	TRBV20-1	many	SARVPGAADTQY
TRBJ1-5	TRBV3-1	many	ASSQTAGARQPQH
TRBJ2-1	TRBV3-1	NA	ASSPKLAQVSYNEQF
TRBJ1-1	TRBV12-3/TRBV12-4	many	ASSYKQEAF
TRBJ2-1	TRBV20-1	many	SARKPGLDYNEQF
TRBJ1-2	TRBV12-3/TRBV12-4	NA	ASSFVGGYT
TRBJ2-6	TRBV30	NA	AWSMRKTGANVLT
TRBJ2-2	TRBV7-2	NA	ASSLVLARNGELF
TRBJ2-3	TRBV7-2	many	ASSLESGTSTDTQY
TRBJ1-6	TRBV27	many	ASSFRLPTLNARQGGGSPLH